This TCR beta chain was identified during a study of blood T cell repertoires in COVID-19. Study-level background: Sites across the United States, Italy and Spain contributed samples from acute and convalescent COVID-19. PBMCs, B-cell-depleted T cells, or T cells provided the cDNA or gDNA that made up the material.

Followed longitudinally, the Seattle patients had been enrolled during active infection. This CDR3 comprises 14 residues. V gave up 7 bases and J gave up 6 bases, with 15 bases separating them. CDR1 is MNHEY and CDR2 is SVGAGI in the germline V gene. Per the authors' pipeline: Estimation of nucleated cell counts was performed using reference gene primer amplification. Only in-frame clones appear in the TCRdb table, and some are missing; sequencing was by immunoSEQ multiplex PCR. The DNA gave D and trimming, while V, J and clone size come from that table. The table has more than 150,000 clones, 81% seen once.

The chain has TRBV6-5 and TRBJ2-2; weak D call: TRBD2 (5 bases). The sequence derives from a woman older than 75 with COVID-19, enrolled during active disease. The sequenced sample consisted of peripheral blood. The CDR3 coding sequence is TGTGCCAGCACCCTAAAAGACTATTCCGGGGAGCTGTTTTTT. It encodes CASTLKDYSGELFF.